This T cell receptor (beta chain) was sequenced during a study of shared clonotypes between healthy human individuals. The wider study: CD8 memory received one plate per donor, CD8 naive two, CD4 memory three and CD4 naive three.

The method was immunoSEQ multiplex PCR; TCRdb's version includes in-frame clones alone and lacks a portion of them. The sample consists of a few hundred thousand clones, around 95% of them appearing once. J was trimmed by 6 bases and V by 5 bases; bases with no gene match: 7. This CDR3 region has 13 residues. Germline V gene data show CDR1 as GTSNPN and CDR2 as SVGIG (reference sequence). It was CD45RO-negative cells, positively selected for CCR7, that made up naive CD8 cells, with terminally differentiated effector memory CD45RA+ cells excluded. The receptor comes from a woman aged 30 to 39 in good health. This sequence joins TRBV30 and TRBJ1-5; the match to TRBD1 covers 7 bases. Material: naive CD8+ T cells sorted from blood. The CDR3 protein is CAWDEGGSQPQHF. As DNA, the CDR3 is TGTGCCTGGGACGAAGGGGGCTCTCAGCCCCAGCATTTT.